This TCR beta chain was documented in a study of Tregs in tolerant kidney transplant recipients. J lost 7 bases, V lost 1 base, and 3 bases had no gene match. The V gene's germline CDR1 is LGHNA and CDR2 YSLEER. The CDR3 covers 15 residues. About this clone: Its antigen is unknown. The sample holds other DNA sequences that translate to the same CDR3.

Study-wide results and caveats: The most relevant donor-specific Treg TCRbeta repertoire apparently came from expansion with activated donor B cells. In tolerant patients, donor-specific Tregs outgrew total Tregs, suggesting antigen-driven expansion. This study did not directly address biological reproducibility.

Mixed chimerism was transient after nonmyeloablative marrow transplants from related graft donors. CD4+CD25+CD127- Tregs, CD4+CD25- non-Tregs, CD4 and CD8 cells were sorted. Clones were read by immunoSEQ multiplex PCR, and TCRdb kept only the in-frame ones, dropping some. The sample contains about 22,000 clones, 81% of which appear only once. The chain combines TRBV4-3 with TRBJ2-7; 14 positions agree with TRBD2. The sample consisted of CD8+ T cells from blood (PBMCs), taken 6 months after the transplant. The source is a human patient who received a combined kidney and bone marrow transplant. Some T cells here may be from the graft donor. The CDR3 spells CASSQGLAGGLEQYF. Written as DNA, the CDR3 is TGCGCCAGCAGCCAAGGACTAGCGGGAGGGTTGGAGCAGTACTTC.